This entry is about one TCR beta chain. Its antigen is not identified. The CDR3 has 15 residues. Germline trimming cut 5 bases from V and 13 bases from J; bases unmatched to any gene: 14. Germline V CDR1 and CDR2: SGHTA, FQGNSA. The source of the sample is a study of cytomegalovirus exposure and HLA in healthy donors. Whole-study findings and limits: High sensitivity and specificity were reportedly achieved when the classifier diagnosed cytomegalovirus status. Presence/absence results assume similar sequencing depth per donor, which may not hold. The authors listed around 150 TCR beta chains as cytomegalovirus-associated.

Amplification used 60 Vbeta primers and 13 Jbeta primers. Libraries were prepared by immunoSEQ multiplex PCR; TCRdb keeps only in-frame clonotypes and omits some of them. The table has 120,000 to 150,000 clones, roughly three quarters seen once. The source is a woman aged 35 to 49 in good health and CMV-seropositive. V usage is TRBV7-2 and J usage is TRBJ2-1, with 10 bases aligning to TRBD2. Material: PBMCs. CDR3 sequence reads: CASSPGGSGGRNQFF. DNA for the CDR3: TGTGCCAGCAGCCCTGGAGGTAGCGGGGGGCGCAATCAGTTCTTC.